The present T cell receptor beta chain was sequenced within a study of cytomegalovirus exposure and HLA in healthy donors. The primer mix had 60 Vbeta and 13 Jbeta primers. The assay was immunoSEQ multiplex PCR, and TCRdb's table has in-frame clones only and misses some. The sample includes 95,000 to 150,000 clones, approximately 77% of them seen just once. As to this clone: Its antigen is not known.

Study-wide points: V- and J-gene trimming in TCR beta was tied to a missense DCLRE1C variant by an analysis performed later. With DRB1 most and HLA-C fewest, TCR association rates differed between HLA loci in a later analysis. Earlier findings revealed that most TCR beta V segments proved productive either about 87% or about 30% of the time.

Per germline, CDR1 MNHNS and CDR2 SASEGT. This CDR3 comprises 14 residues. V was clipped by 3 bases and J by 3 bases; unmatched bases: 4. The V and J genes are TRBV6-1 and TRBJ1-2; 7 bases agree with TRBD1. The receptor's source is a man between 18 and 29 years old in good health and CMV-seronegative. The sequenced sample consisted of PBMCs. The CDR3 region is CASSDRTGDYGYTF. CDR3 nucleotide sequence: TGTGCCAGCAGTGATCGGACAGGCGACTATGGCTACACCTTC.